This T cell receptor (beta chain) emerged from a study of Graves' ophthalmopathy and Graves' hyperthyroidism. Moderately to severely active ophthalmopathy under 3 months, CAS at least 3, NOSPECS at least 4. Enrollment excluded any patients with other autoimmune diseases, uncontrolled infections, pregnancy or lactation. Reliance was placed on clinical symptoms, serum thyroxine, TRAb, thyroid ultrasound and orbital computed tomography for diagnosis. Amplification targeted the TCR beta CDR3 regions, with RNA transcripts as the source material. In the first round, RT-PCR was carried out with HTBI primers, and a multiplex PCR formed the second round. TCRdb analysed the multiplex PCR reads with MiXCR anew, one entry per CDR3 protein. The sample holds some 390,000 distinct CDR3 sequences, about a sixth seen once. This clonotype was seen repeatedly, ten times or more. Specimen: peripheral blood. The clonotype originates from a young woman with Graves' ophthalmopathy.

The CDR3 sequence is CASSPAFETAQNTIYF. In nucleotides, the CDR3 is TGTGCCAGCAGTCCCGCCTTTGAGACAGCCCAAAACACCATATATTTT. The chain couples TRBV12-3 or TRBV12-4 to TRBJ1-3; tentative D call: TRBD1 (5 bases). V was clipped by 5 bases and J by 6 bases, with 20 bases between them. CDR3 length: 16 amino acids.